This T cell receptor beta chain was sequenced in a study of blood T cell repertoires in COVID-19 (dated by TCRdb to between 2020 and 2021). With respect to the entire study: Samples from collaborators originated in the United States, Italy and Spain and spanned both the acute and convalescent phases of COVID-19. The material from the prospective study consisted of cDNA or gDNA derived from T cells, B-cell-depleted T cells, or PBMCs. Subjects who had been exposed to COVID-19, were actively infected with it, or had recovered from it provided the deeply sampled blood TCRbeta repertoires that made up the dataset. A freely available public database, intended as a resource for researchers studying the immune response to SARS-CoV-2, is where the repertoires were released. The samples were drawn from two sources: the first 160 participants of the ongoing ImmuneRACE study, and 1,254 subjects contributed by 6 global collaborators. A de-identified subject ID, COVID-19 status, age in years and sex were almost always included in the sample metadata. Where available, HLA class I and class II types were taken from metadata supplied by the sample provider and were not determined by assay-based typing. On the study overall, not on this receptor specifically: How much clinical and demographic metadata was included differed by source and by participant, and the metadata was provided uncurated.

The germline V gene (reference sequence) gives CDR1 as LGHDT and CDR2 as YNNKEL. Clipping removes 1 base from V and 7 bases from J, with 6 as the unmatched junction base count. Taken from cysteine to phenylalanine, the CDR3 has 15 residues. The DNA shown is the 45-base CDR3, in frame from base 1. The immunoSEQ Assay, a bias-controlled multiplex PCR, was used to amplify TCRbeta CDR3 regions from genomic DNA. Under the source paper's analysis protocol: Nucleated cell counts per sample were estimated from amplification of reference gene primers within the assay. Sequence reads were collapsed and filtered to measure the absolute abundance of every unique TCRbeta CDR3 rearrangement. For each sample, productive Simpson clonality was calculated as the square root of Simpson's diversity index over productive rearrangements. TCRdb stores this immuneACCESS table with in-frame sequences only. Part of the clones is absent; in the studies checked, under half of the shortfall reflects unresolved V genes, and no reason is known for the rest. From that table come the V and J calls and clone size; the DNA was used to work out D and trimming. For this sample there are some 140,000 clones; roughly 80% appear just once. The ten largest clonotypes hold approximately 30% of the sample.

Each collaborating institution followed its own protocols to collect whole blood in K2EDTA tubes. For TCRbeta analysis, collaborators shipped samples in one of three forms: frozen whole blood, isolated PBMCs, or DNA extracted from either of those sample types. For this clone: Its specific antigen is unknown. Base qualities are not recorded, but no much larger clone differs from it by a single base.

Sequencing was performed on peripheral blood. Recombination connected TRBV3-1 (or the pseudogene TRBV3-2) to TRBJ1-2, with 10 junctional bases fitting TRBD1. This TCR was sampled from a woman between 55 and 75 years old with acute or convalescent COVID-19. The CDR3 has the sequence CASSQGQGAVSGYTF. The bases are TGTGCCAGCAGCCAAGGACAGGGGGCCGTATCTGGCTACACCTTC.